Listed here is a single T cell receptor beta chain. The antigen remains undetermined. These data come from a study of monozygotic twins with inflammatory bowel disease. Study conclusions and caveats: Heterogeneous immunosuppressive treatment regimens may have introduced variability into patient repertoires. Perhaps reflecting limited power, concordant and discordant twins did not differ in repertoire similarity. Clonotype overlap with others was lower in IBD patients than in healthy twins, a difference that was greatest with disease activity.

The CDR3 is 13 residues long. Germline CDR1 and CDR2: LNHDA and SQIVND (reference sequence). Researchers used about 4,000 ng of total RNA for each TCR library. TCRdb reanalyzed the 5' RACE reads, giving one entry per CDR3 protein sequence and no DNA. The sample has some 440,000 distinct CDR3 sequences; the top ten hold about 2.2%. This TCR was sampled from a human donor with ulcerative colitis or Crohn's disease, or a healthy co-twin of an affected twin (not recorded which). The chain is built from TRBV19 and TRBJ2-2; TCRdb reports TRBD2, a call that lacks DNA to check it against. The sequenced sample consisted of blood. The CDR3 protein is CASSAVSFGELFF. Based on the CDR3 plus reference TRBV19 and TRBJ2-2, the full variable domain is DGGITQSPKYLFRKEGQNVTLSCEQNLNHDAMYWYRQDPGQGLRLIYYSQIVNDFQKGDIAEGYSVSREKKESFPLTVTSAQKNPTAFYLCASSAVSFGELFFGEGSRLTVL.